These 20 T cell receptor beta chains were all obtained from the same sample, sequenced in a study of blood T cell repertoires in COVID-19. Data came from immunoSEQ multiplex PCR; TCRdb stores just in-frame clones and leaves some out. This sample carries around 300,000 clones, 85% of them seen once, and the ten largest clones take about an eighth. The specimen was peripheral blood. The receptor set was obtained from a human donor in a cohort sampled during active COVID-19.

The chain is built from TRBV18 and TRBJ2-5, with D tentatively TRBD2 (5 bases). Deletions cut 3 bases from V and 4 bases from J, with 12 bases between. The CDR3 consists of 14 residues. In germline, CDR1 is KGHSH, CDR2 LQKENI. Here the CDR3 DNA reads TGTGCCAGCTCACCGTCTAGCTGGGGAGAGACCCAGTACTTC. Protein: CASSPSSWGETQYF.

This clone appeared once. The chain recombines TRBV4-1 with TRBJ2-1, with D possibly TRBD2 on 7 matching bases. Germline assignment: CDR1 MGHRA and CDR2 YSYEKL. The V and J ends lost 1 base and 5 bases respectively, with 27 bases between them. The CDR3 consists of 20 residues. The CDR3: CASSQVRASGGGARDNEQFF. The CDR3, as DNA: TGCGCCAGCAGCCAAGTGAGGGCTAGCGGAGGGGGGGCTCGGGACAATGAGCAGTTCTTC.

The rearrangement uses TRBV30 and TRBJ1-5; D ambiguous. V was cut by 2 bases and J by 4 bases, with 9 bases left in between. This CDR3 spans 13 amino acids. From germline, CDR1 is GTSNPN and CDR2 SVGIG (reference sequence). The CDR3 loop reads CAWSSRKNQPQHF. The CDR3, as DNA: TGTGCCTGGAGTTCCAGGAAAAATCAGCCCCAGCATTTT.

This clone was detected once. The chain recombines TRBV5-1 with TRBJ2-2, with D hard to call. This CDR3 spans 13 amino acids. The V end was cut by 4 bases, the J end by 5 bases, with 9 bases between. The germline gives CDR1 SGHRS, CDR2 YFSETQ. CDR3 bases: TGCGCCAGCAGCGCAACAGAAACCGGGGAGCTGTTTTTT. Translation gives CASSATETGELFF.

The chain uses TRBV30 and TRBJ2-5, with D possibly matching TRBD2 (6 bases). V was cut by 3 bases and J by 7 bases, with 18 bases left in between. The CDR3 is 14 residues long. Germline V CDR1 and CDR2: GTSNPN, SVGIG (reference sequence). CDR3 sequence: CAWRTFGSGGTQYF. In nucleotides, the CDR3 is TGTGCCTGGAGGACATTCGGGAGTGGGGGGACCCAGTACTTC.

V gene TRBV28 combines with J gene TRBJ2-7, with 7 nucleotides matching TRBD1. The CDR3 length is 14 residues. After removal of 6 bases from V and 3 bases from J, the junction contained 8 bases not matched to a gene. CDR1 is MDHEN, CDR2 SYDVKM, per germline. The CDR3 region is CASSPGQVIYEQYF. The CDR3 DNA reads TGTGCCAGCAGCCCCGGACAGGTAATCTACGAGCAGTACTTC.

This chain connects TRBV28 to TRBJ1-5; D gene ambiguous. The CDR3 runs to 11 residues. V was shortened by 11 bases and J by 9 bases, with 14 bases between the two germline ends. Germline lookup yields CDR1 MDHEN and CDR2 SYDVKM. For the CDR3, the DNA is TGTGCCGGTTCTACCCGCGGGCCCCAGCATTTT. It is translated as CAGSTRGPQHF.

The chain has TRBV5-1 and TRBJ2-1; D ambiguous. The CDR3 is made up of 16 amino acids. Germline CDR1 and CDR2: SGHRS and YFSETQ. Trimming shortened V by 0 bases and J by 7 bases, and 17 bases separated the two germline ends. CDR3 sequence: CASSLEMGRLQNEQFF. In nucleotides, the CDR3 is TGCGCCAGCAGCTTGGAGATGGGCCGGCTTCAAAATGAGCAGTTCTTC.

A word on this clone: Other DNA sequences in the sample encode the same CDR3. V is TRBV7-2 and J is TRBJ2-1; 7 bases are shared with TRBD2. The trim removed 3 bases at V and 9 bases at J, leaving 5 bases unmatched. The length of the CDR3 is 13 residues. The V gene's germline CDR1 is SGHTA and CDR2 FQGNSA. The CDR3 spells CASSFAGVGEQFF. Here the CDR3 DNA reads TGTGCCAGCAGCTTTGCGGGAGTAGGTGAGCAGTTCTTC.

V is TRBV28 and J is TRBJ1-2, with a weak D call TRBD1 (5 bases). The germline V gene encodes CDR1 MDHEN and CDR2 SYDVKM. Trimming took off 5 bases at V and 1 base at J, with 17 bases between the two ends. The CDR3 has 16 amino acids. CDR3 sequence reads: CASSEMDWDFNYGYTF. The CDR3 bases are TGTGCCAGCAGTGAAATGGACTGGGACTTTAACTATGGCTACACCTTC.

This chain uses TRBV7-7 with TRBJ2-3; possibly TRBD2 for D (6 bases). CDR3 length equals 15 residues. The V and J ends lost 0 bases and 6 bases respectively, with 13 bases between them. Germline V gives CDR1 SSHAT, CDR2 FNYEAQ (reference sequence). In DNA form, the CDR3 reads TGTGCCAGCAGCTTAGCGGGAGGCCCCGCCGATACGCAGTATTTT. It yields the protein CASSLAGGPADTQYF.

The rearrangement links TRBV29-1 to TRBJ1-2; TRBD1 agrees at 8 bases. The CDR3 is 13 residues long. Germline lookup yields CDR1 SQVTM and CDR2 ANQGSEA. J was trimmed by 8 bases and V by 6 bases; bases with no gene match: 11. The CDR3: CSVTSDRVSGYTF. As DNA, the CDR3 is TGCAGCGTCACCTCGGACAGGGTCTCGGGCTACACCTTC.

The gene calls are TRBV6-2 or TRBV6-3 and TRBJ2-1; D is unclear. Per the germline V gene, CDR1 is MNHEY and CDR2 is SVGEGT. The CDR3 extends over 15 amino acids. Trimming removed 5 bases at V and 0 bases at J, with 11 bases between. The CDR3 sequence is CASSLAPSSYNEQFF. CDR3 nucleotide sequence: TGTGCCAGCAGTCTCGCGCCAAGCTCCTACAATGAGCAGTTCTTC.

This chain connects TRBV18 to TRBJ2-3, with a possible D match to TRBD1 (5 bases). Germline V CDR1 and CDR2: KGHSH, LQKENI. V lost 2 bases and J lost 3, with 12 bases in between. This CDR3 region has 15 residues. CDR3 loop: CASSPVQGYTDTQYF. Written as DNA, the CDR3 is TGTGCCAGCTCACCAGTTCAGGGTTATACAGATACGCAGTATTTT.

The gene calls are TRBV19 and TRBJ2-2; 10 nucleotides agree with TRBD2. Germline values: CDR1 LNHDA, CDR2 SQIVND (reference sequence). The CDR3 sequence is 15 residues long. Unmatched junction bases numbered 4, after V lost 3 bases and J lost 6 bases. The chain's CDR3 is CASSMLAGEAGELFF. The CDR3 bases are TGTGCCAGTAGTATGCTAGCGGGAGAGGCCGGGGAGCTGTTTTTT. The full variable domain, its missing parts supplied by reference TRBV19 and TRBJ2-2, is DGGITQSPKYLFRKEGQNVTLSCEQNLNHDAMYWYRQDPGQGLRLIYYSQIVNDFQKGDIAEGYSVSREKKESFPLTVTSAQKNPTAFYLCASSMLAGEAGELFFGEGSRLTVL.

This chain's CDR3 is CASSLEGQNSGNTIYF. The CDR3 DNA sequence: TGCGCCAGCAGCTTGGAGGGACAAAACTCTGGAAACACCATATATTTT. The chain has TRBV5-1 and TRBJ1-3; a weak D match, TRBD1 (6 bases). Germline V gene sequence: CDR1 SGHRS, CDR2 YFSETQ. V was trimmed by 0 bases and J by 0 bases, leaving 10 bases between them. CDR3 length: 16 amino acids.

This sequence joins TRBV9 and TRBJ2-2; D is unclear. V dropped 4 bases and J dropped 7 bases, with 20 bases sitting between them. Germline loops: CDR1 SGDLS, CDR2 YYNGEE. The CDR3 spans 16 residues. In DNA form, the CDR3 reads TGTGCCAGCAGCCAGCAACCCTCAGGCGCCCGCGGGGAGCTGTTTTTT. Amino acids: CASSQQPSGARGELFF.

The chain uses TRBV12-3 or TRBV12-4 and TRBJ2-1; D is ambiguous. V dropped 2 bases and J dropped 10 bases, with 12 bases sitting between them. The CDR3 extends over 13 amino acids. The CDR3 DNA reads TGTGCCAGCAGTTTATCGGTGAGCAAGGAGCAGTTCTTC. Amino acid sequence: CASSLSVSKEQFF.

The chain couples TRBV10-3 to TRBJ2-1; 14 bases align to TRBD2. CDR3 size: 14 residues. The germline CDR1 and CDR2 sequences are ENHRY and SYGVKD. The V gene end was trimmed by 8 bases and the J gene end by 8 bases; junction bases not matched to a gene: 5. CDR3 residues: CAIATGLAGDEQFF. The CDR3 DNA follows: TGTGCCATCGCCACGGGACTAGCGGGAGATGAGCAGTTCTTC.

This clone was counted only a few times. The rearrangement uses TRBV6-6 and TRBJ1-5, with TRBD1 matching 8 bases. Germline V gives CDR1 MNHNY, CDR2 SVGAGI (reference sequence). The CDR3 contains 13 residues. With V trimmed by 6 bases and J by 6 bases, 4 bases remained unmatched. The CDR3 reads CASRDRVAQPQHF. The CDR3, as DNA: TGTGCCAGCAGGGACAGGGTTGCTCAGCCCCAGCATTTT.